This TCR beta chain came from a study of T cell changes during pregnancy in multiple sclerosis. V shed 3 bases and J 5 bases; nucleotides not matched to a gene: 5. CDR1 SGHNT and CDR2 YYREEE come from the germline V gene (reference sequence). The CDR3 spans 14 residues. Using immunoSEQ multiplex PCR, the repertoire was profiled, and TCRdb retains in-frame clones only, with some absent. This sample carries fewer than 70,000 clones, 85% to 90% of them seen once, and the ten largest clones take roughly 5.3%. The sample was peripheral blood from another person, used as feeder cells. The receptor comes from a human donor whose cells served as feeder cells for cultures in a pregnancy study. The chain links TRBV5-4 to TRBJ2-3; 8 nucleotides agree with TRBD2. CDR3 in DNA: TGTGCCAGCAGCTCACGGGGGGGGATAGATACGCAGTATTTT. Its translation is CASSSRGGIDTQYF.